The entry below gives a single T cell receptor beta chain sequence along with its context. Which cohort a participant joined came from the clinical history participants gave. Generated by immunoSEQ multiplex PCR, the TCRdb table keeps only in-frame clones and is missing some. The sample carries roughly 220,000 clones, about 80% recorded once. The sample originates from a study of blood T cell repertoires in COVID-19. Overall study: COVID-19 samples, acute and convalescent, were from the United States, Italy and Spain.

Germline CDR1 and CDR2: SGHRS and YFSETQ. The CDR3 covers 16 residues. V was clipped by 0 bases and J by 0 bases, with 10 bases between them. The chain links TRBV5-1 to TRBJ1-5; D might be TRBD1 (5 bases). Sequencing was performed on PBMCs or T cells enriched from blood (not recorded which). This TCR came from a man aged 35-49 years who had recovered from COVID-19. The DNA of the CDR3 is TGCGCCAGCAGCTTGGGCGACAGCTATAGCAATCAGCCCCAGCATTTT. As protein: CASSLGDSYSNQPQHF. Supplemented by reference TRBV5-1 and TRBJ1-5, the full variable domain reads KAGVTQTPRYLIKTRGQQVTLSCSPISGHRSVSWYQQTPGQGLQFLFEYFSETQRNKGNFPGRFSGRQFSNSRSEMNVSTLELGDSALYLCASSLGDSYSNQPQHFGDGTRLSIL.